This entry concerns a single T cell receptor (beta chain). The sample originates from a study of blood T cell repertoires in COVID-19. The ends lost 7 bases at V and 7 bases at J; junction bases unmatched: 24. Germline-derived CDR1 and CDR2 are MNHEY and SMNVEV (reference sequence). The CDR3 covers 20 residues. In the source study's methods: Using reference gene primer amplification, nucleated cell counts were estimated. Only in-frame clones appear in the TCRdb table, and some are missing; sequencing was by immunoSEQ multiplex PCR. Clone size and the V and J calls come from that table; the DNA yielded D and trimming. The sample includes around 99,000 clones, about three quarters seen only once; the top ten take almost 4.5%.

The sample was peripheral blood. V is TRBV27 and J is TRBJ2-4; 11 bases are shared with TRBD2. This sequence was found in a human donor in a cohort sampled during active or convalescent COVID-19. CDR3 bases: TGTGCCAGCACCCCACCAGGGGGGACAGGAAGAACTAGCGGGAGTAACATTCAGTACTTC. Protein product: CASTPPGGTGRTSGSNIQYF.